These T cell receptor beta chains were read from a single sample in a study of cytotoxic CD8 clonotypes in ibrutinib-treated CLL. Some clones are missing from TCRdb's copy, which holds only in-frame ones; the method was immunoSEQ multiplex PCR. The sample lists approximately 300,000 clones, 80% occurring once. The material was PBMCs, obtained before ibrutinib treatment. The receptors were sampled from a human donor with chronic lymphocytic leukemia. CDR3s include the opening cysteine and the closing phenylalanine or tryptophan. Each record gives: clone size, D gene, V gene, J gene, CDR3 protein, CDR3 DNA. The D gene is left open where the match is weak. Clone size is not always given. Where it is, it says once, few, many or a class for expanded clones.

clone_size: .; d_call: .; v_call: TRBV18; j_call: TRBJ2-2; cdr3_aa: CASSRVFANTGELFF; cdr3_nt: TGTGCCAGCTCACGAGTTTTCGCGAACACCGGGGAGCTGTTTTTT
clone_size: .; d_call: .; v_call: TRBV2; j_call: TRBJ1-4; cdr3_aa: CASSGGINEKLFF; cdr3_nt: TGTGCCAGCAGTGGGGGGATTAATGAAAAACTGTTTTTT
clone_size: .; d_call: TRBD2; v_call: TRBV18; j_call: TRBJ2-1; cdr3_aa: CASSPTSGSSYNEQFF; cdr3_nt: TGTGCCAGCTCACCAACTAGCGGGAGCTCCTACAATGAGCAGTTCTTC
clone_size: few; d_call: .; v_call: TRBV6-6; j_call: TRBJ2-7; cdr3_aa: CASSYRVYEQYF; cdr3_nt: TGTGCCAGCAGTTACAGGGTCTACGAGCAGTACTTC
clone_size: .; d_call: .; v_call: TRBV28; j_call: TRBJ2-5; cdr3_aa: CAGGPAALLETQYF; cdr3_nt: TGTGCCGGAGGGCCAGCCGCCCTGTTGGAGACCCAGTACTTC
clone_size: .; d_call: .; v_call: TRBV5-1; j_call: TRBJ2-5; cdr3_aa: CASSREGPQETQYF; cdr3_nt: TGCGCCAGCAGCCGGGAAGGTCCGCAAGAGACCCAGTACTTC
clone_size: .; d_call: TRBD1; v_call: TRBV9; j_call: TRBJ2-7; cdr3_aa: CASSDGTALSYEQYF; cdr3_nt: TGTGCCAGCAGCGACGGGACAGCCCTCTCCTACGAGCAGTACTTC
clone_size: .; d_call: .; v_call: TRBV27; j_call: TRBJ2-5; cdr3_aa: CASSSLSTQYF; cdr3_nt: TGTGCCAGCAGTTCCTTATCGACCCAGTACTTC
clone_size: .; d_call: .; v_call: TRBV7-8; j_call: TRBJ1-1; cdr3_aa: CASSLGTGQTEAFF; cdr3_nt: TGTGCCAGCAGCTTAGGTACAGGGCAAACTGAAGCTTTCTTT
clone_size: .; d_call: TRBD2; v_call: TRBV11-2; j_call: TRBJ2-1; cdr3_aa: CASLGRAGLYNEQFF; cdr3_nt: TGTGCCAGCCTAGGTCGAGCGGGACTATACAATGAGCAGTTCTTC
clone_size: .; d_call: TRBD1; v_call: TRBV30; j_call: TRBJ1-3; cdr3_aa: CAWSGQGPRSGNTIYF; cdr3_nt: TGTGCCTGGAGTGGACAGGGACCGCGCTCTGGAAACACCATATATTTT
clone_size: few; d_call: TRBD2; v_call: TRBV5-1; j_call: TRBJ2-1; cdr3_aa: CASSLAGVPYNEQFF; cdr3_nt: TGCGCCAGCAGCTTAGCGGGAGTCCCCTACAATGAGCAGTTCTTC
clone_size: .; d_call: .; v_call: TRBV28; j_call: TRBJ2-7; cdr3_aa: CASSLWAGNEQYF; cdr3_nt: TGTGCCAGCAGTTTATGGGCTGGAAACGAGCAGTACTTC
clone_size: .; d_call: .; v_call: TRBV5-8; j_call: TRBJ1-5; cdr3_aa: CASSLGFYLRVQPQHF; cdr3_nt: TGTGCCAGCAGCTTGGGATTTTATTTGAGAGTCCAGCCCCAGCATTTT